One and the same sample provided the 13 T cell receptor beta chains below, sequenced in a study of blood T cell repertoires in COVID-19. TCRdb keeps only in-frame clones here, not all; method: immunoSEQ multiplex PCR. Of some 120,000 clones in the sample, less than 90% are singletons; the top ten hold 15% to 20%. The sample comprised PBMCs or T cells enriched from blood (not recorded which). Source of these receptors: a man younger than 40 who had recovered from COVID-19.

The V call is TRBV28, the J call TRBJ2-2; possibly TRBD2 for D (5 bases). The CDR3 contains 13 residues. Germline V gene lookup returns CDR1 MDHEN and CDR2 SYDVKM. The germline V and J ends were trimmed by 5 bases and 6 bases, with 10 bases remaining between them. The chain's CDR3 is CASSLWEPGELFF. Written as DNA, the CDR3 is TGTGCCAGCAGTCTTTGGGAGCCCGGGGAGCTGTTTTTT.

CDR3 nucleotide sequence: TGTGCCAGCAGCTTAGAAGCGGAGATGAACACTGAAGCTTTCTTT. Protein: CASSLEAEMNTEAFF. The genes are TRBV11-2 and TRBJ1-1; D not resolved. The CDR3 loop spans 15 amino acids. Between the trimmed V and J ends, which lost 0 bases and 0 bases, there was a span of 8 bases. The germline gives CDR1 SGHAT, CDR2 FQNNGV.

The chain links TRBV19 to TRBJ2-2; D is perhaps TRBD1 (5 bases). Germline V lookup: CDR1 LNHDA, CDR2 SQIVND (reference sequence). V was cut by 5 bases and J by 1 base, with 11 bases left in between. CDR3 size: 15 residues. CDR3 sequence: CASSFVQVNTGELFF. As DNA, the CDR3 is TGTGCCAGTAGTTTTGTACAGGTGAACACCGGGGAGCTGTTTTTT. Filled out from reference TRBV19 and TRBJ2-2, the complete variable domain reads DGGITQSPKYLFRKEGQNVTLSCEQNLNHDAMYWYRQDPGQGLRLIYYSQIVNDFQKGDIAEGYSVSREKKESFPLTVTSAQKNPTAFYLCASSFVQVNTGELFFGEGSRLTVL.

This clone was counted only a few times. The CDR3 here is CASSMGQPNTEAFF. As DNA, the CDR3 is TGTGCCAGTAGTATGGGACAACCCAACACTGAAGCTTTCTTT. The rearrangement uses TRBV19 and TRBJ1-1, with a tentative D call TRBD1 (6 bases). The germline V gene encodes CDR1 LNHDA and CDR2 SQIVND (reference sequence). Trimming left V 3 bases short and J 2 bases short, with 10 bases between. The CDR3 loop spans 14 amino acids.

A single count supports this clone. The V gene is TRBV10-2, the J gene TRBJ1-5; D unclear. The CDR3 runs to 15 residues. Trimming left V 6 bases short and J 2 bases short, with 14 bases between. Germline V gene data show CDR1 as WSHSY and CDR2 as SAAADI. The chain's CDR3 is CASSGASGGNQPQHF. The CDR3 DNA is TGCGCCAGCAGCGGAGCCAGCGGGGGCAATCAGCCCCAGCATTTT.

V is TRBV5-1 and J is TRBJ1-2; D not resolved. CDR1 and CDR2 from the germline V gene are SGHRS and YFSETQ. Trimming took off 1 base at V and 6 bases at J, with 19 bases between the two ends. The CDR3 has 16 amino acids. In nucleotides, the CDR3 is TGCGCCAGCAGCTTGTTCCAGTTGAACAATATCAATGGCTACACCTTC. Translated, it gives CASSLFQLNNINGYTF. The whole variable domain, remainder taken from reference TRBV5-1 and TRBJ1-2, is KAGVTQTPRYLIKTRGQQVTLSCSPISGHRSVSWYQQTPGQGLQFLFEYFSETQRNKGNFPGRFSGRQFSNSRSEMNVSTLELGDSALYLCASSLFQLNNINGYTFGSGTRLTVV.

The chain joins TRBV2 to TRBJ1-2, with D tentatively TRBD1 (5 bases). V was shortened by 8 bases and J by 8 bases, with 18 bases between the two germline ends. The CDR3 loop spans 13 amino acids. Germline loops: CDR1 SNHLY, CDR2 FYNNEI. The CDR3 DNA follows: TGTGCCAGCTGGGCGATGGGGGGTAAGGGCTACACCTTC. Translated: CASWAMGGKGYTF.

CDR3 protein: CASSPETDFSGNTIYF. CDR3 DNA: TGCGCCAGCAGTCCCGAGACAGATTTTTCTGGAAACACCATATATTTT. This rearrangement joins TRBV10-2 to TRBJ1-3; tentative D call: TRBD1 (5 bases). This CDR3 has 16 amino acids. Germline CDR1 is WSHSY and CDR2 is SAAADI. The V end was cut by 5 bases, the J end by 1 base, with 15 bases between.

This chain uses TRBV18 with TRBJ2-1, with 15 bases identical to TRBD2. The CDR3 extends over 18 amino acids. The J segment lost 1 base and the V segment lost 0 bases, leaving 1 base of the junction unmatched. Germline V gives CDR1 KGHSH, CDR2 LQKENI. The CDR3 DNA follows: TGTGCCAGCTCACCACCGGGACTAGCGGGAGGTTCCTACAATGAGCAGTTCTTC. Its protein product is CASSPPGLAGGSYNEQFF.

V is TRBV7-6 and J is TRBJ2-7; a weak D match, TRBD2 (5 bases). Between the trimmed V and J ends, which lost 5 bases and 1 base, there was a span of 15 bases. Germline assignment: CDR1 SGHVS and CDR2 FNYEAQ. The CDR3 extends over 15 amino acids. The chain's CDR3 is CASSLGRGGSYEQYV. The CDR3, as DNA: TGTGCCAGCAGCCTAGGACGGGGTGGATCCTACGAGCAGTACGTC.

The table lists this clone with a count of one. The chain links TRBV10-2 to TRBJ1-4; D is unclear. The germline CDR1 and CDR2 sequences are WSHSY and SAAADI. V lost 2 bases and J lost 2, with 6 bases in between. The length of the CDR3 is 14 residues. CDR3 residues: CASSEGSTNEKLFF. The CDR3 DNA follows: TGCGCCAGCAGTGAGGGGAGTACTAATGAAAAACTGTTTTTT.

The genes are TRBV19 and TRBJ1-2; 9 nucleotides match TRBD1. CDR1 LNHDA and CDR2 SQIVND come from the germline V gene (reference sequence). V was clipped by 4 bases and J by 2 bases; unmatched bases: 8. The CDR3 is 16 residues long. The CDR3 nucleotides read TGTGCCAGTAGTAGGGGGGGGACAGGGACAAACTATGGCTACACCTTC. Amino acid sequence: CASSRGGTGTNYGYTF.

The chain links TRBV27 to TRBJ2-5, with TRBD2 as a possible D gene (6 bases). V lost 3 bases, J lost 1 base, and 12 bases lay in between. Germline values: CDR1 MNHEY, CDR2 SMNVEV (reference sequence). This CDR3 is built from 15 residues. The CDR3 sequence: CASSFSGARQETQYF. For the CDR3, the DNA is TGTGCCAGCAGTTTTAGCGGAGCTCGCCAAGAGACCCAGTACTTC.